The rows below give T cell receptor beta chains drawn from one sample of a study of early T cells in non-severe SARS-CoV-2 infection. MiXCR, applied by TCRdb to the 5' RACE reads, yields one record per CDR3 protein. The repertoire consists of 32,000 or so distinct CDR3 sequences, with approximately 6.1% occurring once and the leading ten covering roughly 4.5%. Sequenced material: whole blood. The receptors originated from an adult who was a healthcare worker with PCR-confirmed SARS-CoV-2 infection or an uninfected control (not recorded which). CDR3s include the opening cysteine and the closing phenylalanine or tryptophan. A D gene is named only where the DNA matches it firmly. Only some rows state a clone size, as once, few, many or a class for expanded clones.

clone_size j_call v_call d_call cdr3_nt cdr3_aa
- TRBJ1-5 TRBV6-2/TRBV6-3 - TGTGCCAGCAGTTACCCGGCAGGGTTTCAGCCCCAGCATTTT CASSYPAGFQPQHF
- TRBJ2-7 TRBV28 - TGTGCCAGCAGTTTCAATGGCAGAGCCTACGAGCAGTACTTC CASSFNGRAYEQYF
many TRBJ2-6 TRBV30 TRBD1 TGTGCCACGGACAGGACCTCTGGGGCCAACGTCCTGACTTTC CATDRTSGANVLTF
many TRBJ1-5 TRBV28 - TGTGCCAGCAAAGGACTGAAAGGGTCGGGATATAGCAATCAGCCCCAGCATTTT CASKGLKGSGYSNQPQHF
many TRBJ2-5 TRBV20-1 - TGCAGTGCTAGGCAGGGACCGGAGACCCAGTACTTC CSARQGPETQYF
few TRBJ2-3 TRBV29-1 - TGCAGCGTTGAAGAGGGAGCCGATACGCAGTATTTT CSVEEGADTQYF
few TRBJ2-2 TRBV27 TRBD2 TGTGCCAGCAAATTGGCGGGAGGGTACACCGGGGAGCTGTTTTTT CASKLAGGYTGELFF
many TRBJ1-5 TRBV4-2 - TGTGCCAGCAGCCAAGATTGGGGGCAGGGCAATCAGCCCCAGCATTTT CASSQDWGQGNQPQHF
many TRBJ2-3 TRBV5-1 TRBD2 TGCGCCAGCAGACTAGCGGGCACAGATACGCAGTATTTT CASRLAGTDTQYF
many TRBJ2-7 TRBV12-3/TRBV12-4 TRBD2 TGTGCCAGCAGTTTTAGCGGGAGTCTCGAGCAGTACTTC CASSFSGSLEQYF
many TRBJ1-5 TRBV20-1 - TGCAGTGTCGTCGAAGGAAATCAGCCCCAGCATTTT CSVVEGNQPQHF
few TRBJ2-7 TRBV3-1 - TGTGCCAGCAGTCCTCGTAGGGCAAACTCCTACGAGCAGTACTTC CASSPRRANSYEQYF
many TRBJ2-5 TRBV12-3/TRBV12-4 - TGTGCCAGCAGTTTAAGTGGGATGGTAATGGGGGGCCAAGAGACCCAGTACTTC CASSLSGMVMGGQETQYF
- TRBJ2-1 TRBV5-1 - TGCGCCAGCAATCAGGGAGAACCACATTACAATGAGCAGTTCTTC CASNQGEPHYNEQFF
few TRBJ2-1 TRBV5-1 - TGCGCCAGCAGCTTCCAACCTAGCACAGTCCTGTCCAGTAATGAGCAGTTCTTC CASSFQPSTVLSSNEQFF
many TRBJ2-1 TRBV10-2 TRBD2 TGCGCCAGCAGACTAGCGGGAGGAACCAATGAGCAGTTCTTC CASRLAGGTNEQFF
many TRBJ1-6 TRBV15 TRBD1 TGTGCCACCAGCTCTTCGACAGGGCCGAATTCACCCCTCCACTTT CATSSSTGPNSPLHF
medium-sized TRBJ2-1 TRBV6-5 - TGTGCCAGCAGGGACCAGGGAAGCTCCTACAATGAGCAGTTCTTC CASRDQGSSYNEQFF
few TRBJ1-4 TRBV6-6 TRBD1 TGTGCCAGCATTGAGACAGGGACCGAAAAACTGTTTTTT CASIETGTEKLFF
many TRBJ2-7 TRBV12-3/TRBV12-4 - TGTGCCAGCAGGACGGGACACCAATCCTACGAGCAGTACTTC CASRTGHQSYEQYF
many TRBJ1-4 TRBV20-1 TRBD1 TGCAGTGCTCCGACAGGGGCTAATGAAAAACTGTTTTTT CSAPTGANEKLFF
many TRBJ1-1 TRBV11-2 - TGTGCCAGCAGCTTAACGTTGGCGGCTGTGTTGAACACTGAAGCTTTCTTT CASSLTLAAVLNTEAFF
many TRBJ2-7 TRBV28 - TGTGCCAGCACCTCGACTGGCTGGGCCGAGCAGTACTTC CASTSTGWAEQYF
few TRBJ2-3 TRBV6-4 TRBD2 TGTGCCAGCAGTGACTCCGGGACTAGCGGCACAGATACGCAGTATTTT CASSDSGTSGTDTQYF
- TRBJ2-7 TRBV29-1 TRBD1 TGCAGCGTTGAAACGACAGGGATCGCCTACGAGCAGTACTTC CSVETTGIAYEQYF
many TRBJ1-4 TRBV9 - TGTGCCAGCAGCGTAGGTACTGCCCGGGGTGAAAAACTGTTTTTT CASSVGTARGEKLFF
many TRBJ2-1 TRBV27 - TGTGCCAGCAGTTTATTGGGGGGTGAGCAGTTCTTC CASSLLGGEQFF
- TRBJ1-2 TRBV5-6 TRBD1 TGTGCCAGCAGCTTGAACCTGGGACAGGGGAGGGTGTTCCGCTATGGCTACACCTTC CASSLNLGQGRVFRYGYTF
many TRBJ2-1 TRBV5-1 TRBD2 TGCGCCAGCAGCTTGGTGCCTAGCGGATACAATGAGCAGTTCTTC CASSLVPSGYNEQFF
many TRBJ2-5 TRBV7-2 - TGTGCCAGCAGCTTGGGCAGGGTAGGGGAGACCCAGTACTTC CASSLGRVGETQYF
- TRBJ1-1 TRBV20-1 - TGCAGTGCTGCGGCAGGGGCCCCTGAAGTTTTCTTT CSAAAGAPEVFF
many TRBJ2-5 TRBV28 - TGTGCCAGCAGTTTTCTTGGCGCCCAAGAGACCCAGTACTTC CASSFLGAQETQYF
few TRBJ1-1 TRBV6-2/TRBV6-3 - TGTGCCAGCAGTTCAGGGATTCCTGAAGCTTTCTTT CASSSGIPEAFF
many TRBJ2-7 TRBV5-4 - TGTGCCAGCAGCTCCCCAACCGCTAATACCTACGAGCAGTACTTC CASSSPTANTYEQYF
many TRBJ2-6 TRBV7-3 - TGTGCCAGCAGCCTAAATGGGGGGCCCCACTCTGGGGCCAACGTCCTGACTTTC CASSLNGGPHSGANVLTF
- TRBJ2-7 TRBV20-1 - TGCAGTGCTCCTCCGTCGGGACCCCGATACGAGCAGTACTTC CSAPPSGPRYEQYF
many TRBJ2-1 TRBV5-6 - TGTGCCAGCAGCGGTTCTCTCGGGGTATTCTCCTACAATGAGCAGTTCTTC CASSGSLGVFSYNEQFF
many TRBJ2-5 TRBV19 - TGTGCCAGTAGTCCCCTTCGAGAGGTGGAGACCCAGTACTTC CASSPLREVETQYF
many TRBJ2-2 TRBV29-1 - TGCAGCGGAGTGGCGAACACCGGGGAGCTGTTTTTT CSGVANTGELFF
few TRBJ2-2 TRBV11-3 - TGTGCCAGCAGCCCGTCAAGGCCGATAACCGGGGAGCTGTTTTTT CASSPSRPITGELFF
- TRBJ1-2 TRBV6-1 - TGTGCCGTATCCCCACAGGGCTATGGCTACACCTTC CAVSPQGYGYTF
many TRBJ2-3 TRBV20-1 TRBD2 TGCAGTGCGGGCCCGGGACTAGCCGAAGATACGCAGTATTTT CSAGPGLAEDTQYF
many TRBJ2-7 TRBV4-1 TRBD1 TGCGCCAGCTCCGACAGGGACCCGCTCGAGCAGTACTTC CASSDRDPLEQYF
- TRBJ2-3 TRBV5-1 - TGCGCCAGCAGCCTAATGACAGGCACGAGCACAGATACGCAGTATTTT CASSLMTGTSTDTQYF
- TRBJ2-7 TRBV5-1 TRBD1 TGCGCCAGCAGCTCCGACAGGGGGTACGAGCAGTACTTC CASSSDRGYEQYF
many TRBJ2-7 TRBV5-1 - TGCGCCAGCAGCTTGGACTGGGGGTACGAGCAGTACTTC CASSLDWGYEQYF
few TRBJ1-1 TRBV28 - TGTGCCAGCAGTCCCCAGGCGGAGAACACTGAAGCTTTCTTT CASSPQAENTEAFF
few TRBJ2-7 TRBV29-1 - TGCAGCGCAGGGGAAGCGTACGAGCAGTACTTC CSAGEAYEQYF
many TRBJ2-5 TRBV6-5 - TGTGCCAGCAGTTACGGGGAGACCCAGTACTTC CASSYGETQYF
many TRBJ2-5 TRBV5-6 - TGTGCCAGCAGCTTGGCTGTGGGGCAGACCCAGTACTTC CASSLAVGQTQYF
many TRBJ2-4 TRBV4-1 - TGCGCCAGCAGCCAAGTTGCCCCACCGAACATTCAGTACTTC CASSQVAPPNIQYF
many TRBJ1-5 TRBV6-1 - TGTGCCAGCAGTGTGGGCCCCAATCAGCCCCAGCATTTT CASSVGPNQPQHF
many TRBJ2-2 TRBV7-3 - TGTGCCAGCAGCCCTACCCCTAGCGGAGGGGGGACCGGGGAGCTGTTTTTT CASSPTPSGGGTGELFF
- TRBJ2-7 TRBV13 - TGTGCCAGCAGCCTACGCCCGGGAGAGCAGTACTTC CASSLRPGEQYF